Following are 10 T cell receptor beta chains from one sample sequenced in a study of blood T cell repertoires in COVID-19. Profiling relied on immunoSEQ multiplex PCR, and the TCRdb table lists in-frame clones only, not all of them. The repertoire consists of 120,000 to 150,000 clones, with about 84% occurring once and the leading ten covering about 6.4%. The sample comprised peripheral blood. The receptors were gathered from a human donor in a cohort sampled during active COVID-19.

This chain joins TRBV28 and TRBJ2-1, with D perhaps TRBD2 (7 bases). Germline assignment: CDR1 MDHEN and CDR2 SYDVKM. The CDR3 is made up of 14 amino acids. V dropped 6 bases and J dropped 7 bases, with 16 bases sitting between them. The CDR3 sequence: CASSSHGGQNEQFF. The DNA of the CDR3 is TGTGCCAGCAGCTCCCACGGGGGGCAGAATGAGCAGTTCTTC. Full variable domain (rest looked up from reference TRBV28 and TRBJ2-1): DVKVTQSSRYLVKRTGEKVFLECVQDMDHENMFWYRQDPGLGLRLIYFSYDVKMKEKGDIPEGYSVSREKKERFSLILESASTNQTSMYLCASSSHGGQNEQFFGPGTRLTVL.

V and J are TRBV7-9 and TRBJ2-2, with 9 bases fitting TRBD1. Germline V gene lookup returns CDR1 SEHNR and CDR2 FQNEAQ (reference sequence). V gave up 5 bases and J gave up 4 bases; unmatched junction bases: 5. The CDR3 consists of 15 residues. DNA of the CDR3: TGTGCCAGCAGCATCAGGGGACAGGGCACCGGGGAGCTGTTTTTT. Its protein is CASSIRGQGTGELFF.

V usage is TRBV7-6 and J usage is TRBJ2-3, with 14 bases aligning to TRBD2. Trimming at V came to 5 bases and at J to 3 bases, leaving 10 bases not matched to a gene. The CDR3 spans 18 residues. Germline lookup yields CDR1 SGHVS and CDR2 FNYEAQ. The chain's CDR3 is CASSPTTSGGAGTDTQYF. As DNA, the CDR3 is TGTGCCAGCAGCCCGACGACTAGCGGGGGGGCAGGGACAGATACGCAGTATTTT.

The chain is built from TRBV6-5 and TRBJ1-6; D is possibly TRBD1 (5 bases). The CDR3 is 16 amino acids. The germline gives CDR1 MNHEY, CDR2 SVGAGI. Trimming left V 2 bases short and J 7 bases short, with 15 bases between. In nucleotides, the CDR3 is TGTGCCAGCAGTTACGGAACCGGGACTATCAATTCACCCCTCCACTTT. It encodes CASSYGTGTINSPLHF.

The CDR3 bases are TGCGCCAGCTCCGGGGGGGCCATCGCAGATACGCAGTATTTT. As protein: CASSGGAIADTQYF. This chain uses TRBV4-3 with TRBJ2-3, with 8 bases aligning to TRBD2. V lost 8 bases and J lost 4; bases outside the gene matches: 8. Germline-derived CDR1 and CDR2 are LGHNA and YSLEER. This CDR3 has 14 amino acids.

For the CDR3, the DNA is TGTGCCAGCTCACCCGGAATAGCGGTTATGAACACCGGGGAGCTGTTTTTT. Translating gives CASSPGIAVMNTGELFF. J is TRBJ2-2 and V is TRBV18; D is possibly TRBD2 (6 bases). The CDR3 is 17 amino acids. V was cut by 3 bases and J by 1 base, with 15 bases left in between. In germline, CDR1 is KGHSH, CDR2 LQKENI.

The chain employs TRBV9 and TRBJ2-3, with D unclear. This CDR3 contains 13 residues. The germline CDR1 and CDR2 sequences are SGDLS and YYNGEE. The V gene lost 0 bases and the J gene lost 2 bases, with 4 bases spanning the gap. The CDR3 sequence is CASSVEPTDTQYF. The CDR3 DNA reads TGTGCCAGCAGCGTAGAGCCCACAGATACGCAGTATTTT.

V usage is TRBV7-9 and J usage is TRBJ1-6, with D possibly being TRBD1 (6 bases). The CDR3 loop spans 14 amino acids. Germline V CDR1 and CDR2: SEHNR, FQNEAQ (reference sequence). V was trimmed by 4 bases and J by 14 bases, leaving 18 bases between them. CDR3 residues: CASSYGGRPPSLHF. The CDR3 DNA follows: TGTGCCAGCAGCTATGGGGGCAGGCCTCCATCCCTCCACTTT.

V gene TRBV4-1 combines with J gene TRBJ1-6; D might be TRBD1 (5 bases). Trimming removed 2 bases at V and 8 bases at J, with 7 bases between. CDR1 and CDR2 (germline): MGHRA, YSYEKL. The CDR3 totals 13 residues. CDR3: CASSQLQDSPLHF. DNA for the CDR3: TGCGCCAGCAGCCAATTACAGGATTCACCCCTCCACTTT.

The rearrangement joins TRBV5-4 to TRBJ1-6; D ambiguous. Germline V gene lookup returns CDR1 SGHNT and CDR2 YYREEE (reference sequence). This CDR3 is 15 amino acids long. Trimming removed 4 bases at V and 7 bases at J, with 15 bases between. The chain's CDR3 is CASSLQSGENSPLHF. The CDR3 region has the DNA TGTGCCAGCAGCCTCCAGAGCGGGGAGAATTCACCCCTCCACTTT.